What follows is one T cell receptor beta chain and its context. This entry comes from a study of blood T cell repertoires in COVID-19. As for the study in general: PBMCs, B-cell-depleted T cells, or T cells provided the cDNA or gDNA that made up the material.

Measured with immunoSEQ multiplex PCR; TCRdb has only the in-frame clones, and not every one. This sample has more than 85,000 clones, with 70% to 90% found just once. Sample: peripheral blood. The TCR originated in a man aged 50 or older with COVID-19, enrolled during active disease.

CDR3 in DNA: TGTGCCAGTAGCTGGGGCTCCCGGTACTCCTACAATGAGCAGTTCTTC. Translation: CASSWGSRYSYNEQFF. The J gene is TRBJ2-1, the V gene TRBV19, with D tentatively TRBD1 (5 bases). The germline gives CDR1 LNHDA, CDR2 SQIVND (reference sequence). The V gene lost 6 bases and the J gene lost 0 bases, with 15 bases spanning the gap. The length of the CDR3 is 16 residues.